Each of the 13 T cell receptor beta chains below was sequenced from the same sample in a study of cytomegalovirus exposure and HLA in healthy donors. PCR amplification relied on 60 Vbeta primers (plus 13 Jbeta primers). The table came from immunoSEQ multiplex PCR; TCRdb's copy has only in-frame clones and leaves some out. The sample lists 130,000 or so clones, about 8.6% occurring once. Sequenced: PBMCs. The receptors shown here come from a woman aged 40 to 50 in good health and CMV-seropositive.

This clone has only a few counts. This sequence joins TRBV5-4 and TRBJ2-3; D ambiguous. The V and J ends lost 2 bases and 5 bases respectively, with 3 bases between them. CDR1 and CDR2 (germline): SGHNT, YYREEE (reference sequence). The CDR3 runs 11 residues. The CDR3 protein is CASSFRDTQYF. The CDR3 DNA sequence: TGTGCCAGCAGCTTCAGAGATACGCAGTATTTT.

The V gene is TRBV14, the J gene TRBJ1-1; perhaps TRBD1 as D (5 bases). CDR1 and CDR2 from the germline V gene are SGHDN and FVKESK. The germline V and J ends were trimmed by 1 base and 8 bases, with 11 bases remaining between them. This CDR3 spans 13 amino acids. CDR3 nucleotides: TGTGCCAGCAGCCAAGTCCGGGGGACGGAAGCTTTCTTT. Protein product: CASSQVRGTEAFF.

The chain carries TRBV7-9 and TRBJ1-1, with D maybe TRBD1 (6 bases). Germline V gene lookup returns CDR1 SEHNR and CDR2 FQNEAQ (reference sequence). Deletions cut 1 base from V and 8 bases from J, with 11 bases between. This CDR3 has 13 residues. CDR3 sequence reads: CASSLGWGPEAFF. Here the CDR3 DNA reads TGTGCCAGCAGCTTAGGGTGGGGGCCCGAAGCTTTCTTT. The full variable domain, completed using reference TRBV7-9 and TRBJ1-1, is DTGVSQNPRHKITKRGQNVTFRCDPISEHNRLYWYRQTLGQGPEFLTYFQNEAQLEKSRLLSDRFSAERPKGSFSTLEIQRTEQGDSAMYLCASSLGWGPEAFFGQGTRLTVV.

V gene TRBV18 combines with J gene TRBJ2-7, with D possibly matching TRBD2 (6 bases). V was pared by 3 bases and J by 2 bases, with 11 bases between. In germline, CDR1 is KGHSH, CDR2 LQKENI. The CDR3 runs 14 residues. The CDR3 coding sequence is TGTGCCAGCTCACCCGGGGGAACGGCCTACGAGCAGTACTTC. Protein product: CASSPGGTAYEQYF.

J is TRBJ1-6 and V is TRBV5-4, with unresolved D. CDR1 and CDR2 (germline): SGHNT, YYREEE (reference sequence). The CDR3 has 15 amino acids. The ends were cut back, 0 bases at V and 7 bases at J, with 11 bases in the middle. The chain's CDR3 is CASSLGTEWNSPLHF. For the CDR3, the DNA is TGTGCCAGCAGCTTGGGCACAGAATGGAATTCACCCCTCCACTTT.

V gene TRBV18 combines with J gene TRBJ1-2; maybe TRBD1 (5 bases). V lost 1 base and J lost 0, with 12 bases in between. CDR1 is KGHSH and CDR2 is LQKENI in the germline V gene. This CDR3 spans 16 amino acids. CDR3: CASSPQVGLSNYGYTF. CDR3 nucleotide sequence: TGTGCCAGCTCACCACAGGTGGGGCTCTCTAACTATGGCTACACCTTC.

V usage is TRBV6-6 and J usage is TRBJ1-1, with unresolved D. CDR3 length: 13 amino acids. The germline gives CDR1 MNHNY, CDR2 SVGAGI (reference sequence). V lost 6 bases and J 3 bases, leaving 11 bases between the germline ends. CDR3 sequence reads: CASSTIWYTEAFF. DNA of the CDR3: TGTGCCAGCAGCACTATTTGGTACACTGAAGCTTTCTTT.

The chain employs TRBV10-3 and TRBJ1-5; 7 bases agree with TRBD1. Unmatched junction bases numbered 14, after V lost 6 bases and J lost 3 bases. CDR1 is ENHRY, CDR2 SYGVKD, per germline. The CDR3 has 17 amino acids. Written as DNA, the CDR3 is TGTGCCATCAGCAAAACGTTACAGGGGACCTCCAATCAGCCCCAGCATTTT. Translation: CAISKTLQGTSNQPQHF.

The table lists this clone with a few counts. This CDR3 reads CASSGGNTEAFF. The DNA for the CDR3 is TGTGCCAGCAGTGGAGGAAACACTGAAGCTTTCTTT. This chain joins TRBV25-1 and TRBJ1-1; D is unclear. Per germline, CDR1 MGHDK and CDR2 SYGVNS. The CDR3 consists of 12 residues. V lost 4 bases, J lost 2 bases, and 5 bases lay in between.

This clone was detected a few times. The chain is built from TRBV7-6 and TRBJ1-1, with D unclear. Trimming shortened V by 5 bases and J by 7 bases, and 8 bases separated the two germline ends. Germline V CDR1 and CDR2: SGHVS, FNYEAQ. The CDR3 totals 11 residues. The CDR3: CASSIGVEAFF. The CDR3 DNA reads TGTGCCAGCAGCATCGGAGTTGAAGCTTTCTTT.

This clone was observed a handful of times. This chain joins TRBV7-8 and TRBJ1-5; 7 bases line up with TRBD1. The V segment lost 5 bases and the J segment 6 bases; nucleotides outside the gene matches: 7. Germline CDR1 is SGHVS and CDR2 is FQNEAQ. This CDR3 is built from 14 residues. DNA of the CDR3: TGTGCCAGCAGCCCCCTGACAGGGCCTCAGCCCCAGCATTTT. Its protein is CASSPLTGPQPQHF.

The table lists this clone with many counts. This chain's CDR3 is CASSFLATVNTEAFF. The CDR3 DNA follows: TGTGCCAGCAGCTTCCTCGCGACAGTAAACACTGAAGCTTTCTTT. This chain uses TRBV7-8 with TRBJ1-1; TRBD1 is a possible D gene (5 bases). V was clipped by 3 bases and J by 2 bases, with 13 bases between them. The CDR3 totals 15 residues. Germline CDR1 and CDR2: SGHVS and FQNEAQ. The full variable domain, with the rest looked up from reference TRBV7-8 and TRBJ1-1, is GAGVSQSPRYKVAKRGQDVALRCDPISGHVSLFWYQQALGQGPEFLTYFQNEAQLDKSGLPSDRFFAERPEGSVSTLKIQRTQQEDSAVYLCASSFLATVNTEAFFGQGTRLTVV.

CDR3 DNA sequence: TGTGCCAGCAGCTTGCCTAGCGGGGGGGCCTCGAGCACAGATACGCAGTATTTT. It specifies CASSLPSGGASSTDTQYF. The chain links TRBV7-9 to TRBJ2-3; 12 bases align to TRBD2. The CDR3 spans 18 residues. CDR1 is SEHNR and CDR2 is FQNEAQ in the germline V gene (reference sequence). V dropped 3 bases and J dropped 0; count of bases not matched to a gene: 7.